This T cell receptor (beta chain) emerged from a study of Tregs in tolerant kidney transplant recipients. Regarding this clone: This sample also contains other DNA sequences that code for the same CDR3.

Related graft donors supplied nonmyeloablative bone marrow transplants, and mixed chimerism was transient. Sequencing was performed with immunoSEQ multiplex PCR; in TCRdb, only in-frame clones are kept and a portion is missing. The repertoire consists of roughly 64,000 clones, with about 87% occurring once and the leading ten covering 3.8%. V dropped 2 bases and J dropped 2 bases, with 9 bases sitting between them. CDR3 length: 14 residues. Germline-derived CDR1 and CDR2 are SGHRS and YFSETQ. The sample consisted of CD4+ T cells from blood (PBMCs), taken 6 months after the transplant. This receptor was obtained from a human patient who received a combined kidney and bone marrow transplant. The graft donor may have given rise to some T cells. The chain joins TRBV5-1 to TRBJ2-3, with D tentatively TRBD2 (6 bases). CDR3 sequence reads: CASSFGGSTDTQYF. As DNA, the CDR3 is TGCGCCAGCAGCTTTGGGGGGTCCACAGATACGCAGTATTTT. Variable domain in full (rest from reference TRBV5-1 and TRBJ2-3): KAGVTQTPRYLIKTRGQQVTLSCSPISGHRSVSWYQQTPGQGLQFLFEYFSETQRNKGNFPGRFSGRQFSNSRSEMNVSTLELGDSALYLCASSFGGSTDTQYFGPGTRLTVL.